A single sample gave rise to the 2 T cell receptor beta chains below, sequenced in a study of kidney transplant recipient with SARS-CoV-2 infection. TCRdb fed the reads into MiXCR, producing one record per CDR3 protein. The repertoire has under 250,000 distinct CDR3 sequences, around 26% of them found once; the top ten carry roughly 7.3%. The sample was a blood sample, taken at baseline and on day 111 from a kidney transplant recipient. The source of these receptors is a male patient aged 25-45 years who had COVID-19 and was a kidney transplant recipient. Certain T cells may be donor cells from the graft.

This clonotype occurred once. A read error may be the cause here, since a much bigger clone is one base away. V is TRBV7-3 and J is TRBJ2-1; 7 bases align to TRBD2. CDR1 is SGHTA and CDR2 is FQGTGA in the germline V gene. The CDR3 has 14 amino acids. The ends lost 4 bases at V and 10 bases at J; junction bases unmatched: 10. The CDR3 spells CASSSSGPGFEQFF. CDR3 nucleotides: TGTGCCAGCAGCTCTAGCGGACCGGGCTTCGAGCAGTTCTTC.

Notes on this clonotype: This may arise from a read error, as a much more abundant clone is one base away. As DNA, the CDR3 is TGTGCCAGCAGTTACAAGGGACTAGCAACCGGGGAGCTGTCTTTT. It encodes CASSYKGLATGELSF. The chain joins TRBV6-6 to TRBJ2-2; 9 bases line up with TRBD2. There are 15 residues in the CDR3. CDR1 is MNHNY, CDR2 SVGAGI, per germline (reference sequence).